The 17 T cell receptor beta chains below all came from one sample that was sequenced in a study of cytomegalovirus exposure and HLA in healthy donors. 60 Vbeta and 13 Jbeta primers were used in PCR. Repertoires were generated with immunoSEQ multiplex PCR, while TCRdb's copy carries only in-frame clones and drops some. The table records 130,000 or so clones, around 70% of them present only once. Input material: PBMCs. Receptors originate from a man between 35 and 55 years old in good health and CMV-seropositive.

The CDR3 DNA reads as TGTGCCAGCAGGCAGGACAGGGCCTTTTTGACCCAGTACTTC. The encoded protein is CASRQDRAFLTQYF. V and J are TRBV6-1 and TRBJ2-5; TRBD1 matches at 8 bases. V shed 6 bases and J 7 bases; nucleotides not matched to a gene: 10. This CDR3 region has 14 residues. Per the germline V gene, CDR1 is MNHNS and CDR2 is SASEGT.

This clone was counted a single time. The chain recombines TRBV29-1 with TRBJ1-1; weak D call: TRBD1 (6 bases). This CDR3 is 14 amino acids long. The ends were cut back, 6 bases at V and 0 bases at J, with 14 bases in the middle. CDR1 and CDR2 (germline): SQVTM, ANQGSEA. CDR3 bases: TGCAGCGTCCTCGGACAGACCATGAACACTGAAGCTTTCTTT. This encodes CSVLGQTMNTEAFF.

A single count supports this clone. V and J are TRBV30 and TRBJ2-1; 12 bases fit TRBD2. CDR3 length: 15 residues. Germline CDR1 and CDR2: GTSNPN and SVGIG (reference sequence). J gave up 9 bases and V 1 base, and 7 bases lay outside the gene matches. This chain's CDR3 is CAWSALAGGPGEQFF. The CDR3, as DNA: TGTGCCTGGAGTGCCCTAGCGGGGGGGCCCGGTGAGCAGTTCTTC.

The rearrangement joins TRBV21-1 to TRBJ1-3; the table assigns TRBD1, which was not confirmed against the DNA. TRBV21-1 counts as a pseudogene. CDR3 length: 19 amino acids. In nucleotides, the CDR3 is TGTGCCAGCAGCCCCCTAGGGTGGCAGGGCGTTCTCTCTGGAAACACCATATATTTT. Protein product: CASSPLGWQGVLSGNTIYF.

The J gene is TRBJ2-5, the V gene TRBV7-2, with TRBD1 matching 7 bases. The germline V gene encodes CDR1 SGHTA and CDR2 FQGNSA. V was pared by 1 base and J by 5 bases, with 10 bases of the junction left unmatched. The CDR3 has 16 residues. CDR3 nucleotides: TGTGCCAGCAGCTTAGGGGAAACAGGGGTGGTGGAGACCCAGTACTTC. Its translation: CASSLGETGVVETQYF.

The chain is built from TRBV5-4 and TRBJ2-5; D ambiguous. Germline V gene sequence: CDR1 SGHNT, CDR2 YYREEE (reference sequence). The CDR3 covers 15 residues. The V end was cut by 0 bases, the J end by 5 bases, with 14 bases between. The chain's CDR3 is CASSLEVQAQETQYF. The CDR3 nucleotides read TGTGCCAGCAGCTTGGAGGTTCAGGCCCAGGAGACCCAGTACTTC.

V is TRBV5-4 and J is TRBJ2-4; possibly TRBD2 for D (5 bases). Deletions cut 4 bases from V and 3 bases from J, with 8 bases between. This CDR3 contains 13 residues. Germline V gene lookup returns CDR1 SGHNT and CDR2 YYREEE (reference sequence). The CDR3 sequence is CASSVEGKNIQYF. The CDR3 DNA reads TGTGCCAGCAGCGTCGAGGGCAAAAACATTCAGTACTTC. Full variable domain (outside the CDR3, taken from reference TRBV5-4 and TRBJ2-4): ETGVTQSPTHLIKTRGQQVTLRCSSQSGHNTVSWYQQALGQGPQFIFQYYREEENGRGNFPPRFSGLQFPNYSSELNVNALELDDSALYLCASSVEGKNIQYFGAGTRLSVL.

The V and J genes are TRBV5-8 and TRBJ1-5, with TRBD1 matching 7 bases. CDR1 is SGHTS and CDR2 is YDEGEE in the germline V gene. The CDR3 is 14 amino acids. V lost 3 bases and J lost 5; bases outside the gene matches: 5. CDR3 nucleotide sequence: TGTGCCAGCAGCTCTGACAGGGCCGATCAGCCCCAGCATTTT. Amino acids: CASSSDRADQPQHF.

This chain connects TRBV15 to TRBJ1-4; the match to TRBD1 covers 7 bases. V lost 3 bases, J lost 8 bases, and 9 bases stayed unmatched. The CDR3 runs to 15 residues. Germline CDR1 and CDR2: LNHNV and YYDKDF (reference sequence). DNA of the CDR3: TGTGCCACCAGCAGGGCCCAGGGGGTCAGGGAAAAACTGTTTTTT. Its protein product is CATSRAQGVREKLFF.

This clone was counted only a few times. The chain joins TRBV28 to TRBJ2-2, with D possibly matching TRBD1 (6 bases). Germline V lookup: CDR1 MDHEN, CDR2 SYDVKM. The CDR3 has 14 residues. The V end was cut by 8 bases, the J end by 4 bases, with 14 bases between. The CDR3 loop is CASQGQRSTGELFF. The CDR3 DNA is TGTGCCAGCCAAGGACAGCGGAGCACCGGGGAGCTGTTTTTT.

This clone has more than one count but fewer than ten. The chain links TRBV4-2 to TRBJ1-4; D is uncertain. Trimming cost V 0 bases and J 3 bases, with 14 bases left between them. The CDR3 totals 17 residues. Germline values: CDR1 LGHNA, CDR2 YNFKEQ. The CDR3 nucleotides are TGTGCCAGCAGCCAAGATGAGCCCCGGGGAGCTAATGAAAAACTGTTTTTT. This translates into CASSQDEPRGANEKLFF.

The rearrangement links TRBV14 to TRBJ2-5; D gene unclear. This CDR3 region has 12 residues. CDR1 and CDR2 (germline): SGHDN, FVKESK. The ends were cut back, 4 bases at V and 11 bases at J, with 14 bases in the middle. CDR3 sequence (DNA): TGTGCCAGCAGCCTTAACCTACGAGCGCAGTACTTC. This encodes CASSLNLRAQYF.

This chain connects TRBV5-6 to TRBJ2-3, with a possible D match to TRBD1 (6 bases). V was shortened by 3 bases and J by 0 bases, with 14 bases between the two germline ends. Looked up from germline, CDR1 is SGHDT and CDR2 is YYEEEE. The CDR3 loop spans 16 amino acids. The CDR3 loop reads CASSWLTGSSTDTQYF. The CDR3 nucleotides are TGTGCCAGCAGCTGGCTGACAGGATCTAGCACAGATACGCAGTATTTT.

The chain uses TRBV20-1 and TRBJ1-1; TRBD1 is a possible D gene (5 bases). CDR1 is DFQATT and CDR2 is SNEGSKA in the germline V gene (reference sequence). The CDR3 is made up of 11 amino acids. Trimming removed 1 base from V and 11 bases from J, with 11 bases in between. CDR3 nucleotide sequence: TGCAGTGCTAGAGGGGAGGGGTCGGCTTTCTTT. It encodes CSARGEGSAFF.

The rearrangement links TRBV9 to TRBJ2-2; 8 bases are a match to TRBD2. Germline V lookup: CDR1 SGDLS, CDR2 YYNGEE. Trimming cost V 0 bases and J 1 base; bases outside gene matches: 8. This CDR3 spans 18 amino acids. CDR3 residues: CASSVATVGRGNTGELFF. The DNA for the CDR3 is TGTGCCAGCAGCGTAGCTACCGTCGGGAGGGGGAACACCGGGGAGCTGTTTTTT.

The chain joins TRBV21-1 to TRBJ1-2. TRBV21-1 constitutes a pseudogene. This CDR3 contains 14 residues. In DNA, the CDR3 is TGTGCCAGCAGCAAAGGGGAGGAATGCTATGGCTACACCTTC. It encodes CASSKGEECYGYTF.

This clone was seen a handful of times. The chain recombines TRBV5-6 with TRBJ2-5, with 8 positions matching TRBD1. The germline V gene has CDR1 SGHDT and CDR2 YYEEEE. The CDR3 extends over 13 amino acids. J lost 5 bases, V lost 1 base, and 1 base had no gene match. The CDR3 sequence is CASSLRTGETQYF. CDR3 nucleotides: TGTGCCAGCAGCTTGCGGACAGGGGAGACCCAGTACTTC.